The entry below describes one T cell receptor beta chain. This receptor's antigen is unknown. It has no much larger one-base neighbor in the sample; base qualities were not kept. Collaborating institutions collected whole blood in K2EDTA tubes following their own protocols. For TCRbeta analysis, collaborators shipped samples in one of three forms: frozen whole blood, isolated PBMCs, or DNA extracted from either of those sample types. Including cysteine and phenylalanine, the CDR3 has 16 amino acids. The sequence is cut down to CDR3 DNA, 48 bases in frame from base 1. Clipping removes 2 bases from V and 3 bases from J, with 8 as the unmatched junction base count. From the germline V gene, CDR1 is SGHRS and CDR2 is YFSETQ. This sample is drawn from a study of blood T cell repertoires in COVID-19 (dated by TCRdb to the early 2020s). About the study as a whole: Samples covering the acute and convalescent phases of COVID-19 were provided by collaborators in the United States, Italy and Spain. The prospective study material was composed of cDNA or gDNA derived from T cells, B-cell-depleted T cells, or PBMCs. Subjects who had been exposed to COVID-19, were actively infected with it, or had recovered from it provided the deeply sampled blood TCRbeta repertoires that made up the dataset. The repertoires were released in a freely available public database intended as a resource for research on the immune response to SARS-CoV-2. The samples were drawn from two sources: the first 160 participants of the ongoing ImmuneRACE study, and 1,000 to 1,500 subjects contributed by 6 global collaborators. A de-identified subject ID, COVID-19 status, age in years and sex were almost always included in the sample metadata. Where available, HLA class I and class II types were taken from metadata supplied by the sample provider and were not determined by assay-based typing. Points the paper makes about the study in general: How much clinical and demographic metadata was included differed by source and by participant, and the metadata was provided uncurated.

The immunoSEQ Assay, a bias-controlled multiplex PCR, was used to amplify TCRbeta CDR3 regions from genomic DNA. Per the authors' processing: Nucleated cell counts per sample were estimated from amplification of reference gene primers within the assay. To quantify the absolute abundance of each unique TCRbeta CDR3 rearrangement, sequence reads were collapsed and filtered. For each sample, productive Simpson clonality was calculated by taking the square root of Simpson's diversity index across productive rearrangements. TCRdb obtained this table from immuneACCESS and retained in-frame rearrangements with V and J assigned. These tables miss some clones; where compared with another copy, unresolved V genes account for less than half of the shortfall, and the remainder is unexplained. Clonal size and the V and J genes are those of that table, whereas D and trimming came from the DNA. The sample contains roughly 130,000 clones, roughly four fifths of them found a single time. The top ten clonotypes cover approximately 16% of the sample.

The receptor's source is a woman aged 50 to 60 with acute or convalescent COVID-19. Sequencing input: peripheral blood. The V and J genes are TRBV5-1 and TRBJ2-7; the junction holds 10 bases that match TRBD2. The CDR3 loop reads CASSFRSGGAYYEQYF. The bases are TGCGCCAGCAGCTTTCGAAGCGGGGGGGCTTACTACGAGCAGTACTTC.